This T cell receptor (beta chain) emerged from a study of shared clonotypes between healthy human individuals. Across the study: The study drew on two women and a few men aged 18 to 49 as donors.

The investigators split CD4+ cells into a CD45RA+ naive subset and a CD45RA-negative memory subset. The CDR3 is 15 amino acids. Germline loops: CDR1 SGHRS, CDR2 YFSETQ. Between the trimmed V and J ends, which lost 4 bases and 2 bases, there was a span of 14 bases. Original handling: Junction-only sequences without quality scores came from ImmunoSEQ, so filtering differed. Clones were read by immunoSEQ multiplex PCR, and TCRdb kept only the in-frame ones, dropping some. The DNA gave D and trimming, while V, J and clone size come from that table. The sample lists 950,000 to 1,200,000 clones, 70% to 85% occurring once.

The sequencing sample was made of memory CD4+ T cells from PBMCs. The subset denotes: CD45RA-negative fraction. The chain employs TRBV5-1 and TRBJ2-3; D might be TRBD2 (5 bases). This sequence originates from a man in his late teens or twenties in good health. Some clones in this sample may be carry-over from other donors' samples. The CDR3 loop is CASSPGLYNTDTQYF. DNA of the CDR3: TGCGCCAGCAGCCCCGGACTGTACAACACAGATACGCAGTATTTT.